This TCR beta chain is from a study of a mutant IDH1 vaccine in newly diagnosed glioma. Per the germline V gene, CDR1 is SGHAT and CDR2 is FQNNGV. The V end was cut by 2 bases, the J end by 0 bases, with 17 bases between. The CDR3 is 17 amino acids. In the case of this clone: Its specificity is unknown.

Data came from immunoSEQ multiplex PCR; TCRdb stores just in-frame clones and leaves some out. Of about 34,000 clones listed, over 60% are singletons. Stated time point: baseline, week 1 (first vaccination visit). The treatment here: pre-vaccination baseline after standard-of-care therapy. Study-level results: Apparently, pseudoprogression bore no relation to changes among the top peripheral T cell clonotypes.

This sequence joins TRBV11-2 and TRBJ2-7, with unresolved D. The sample consisted of peripheral blood mononuclear cells (PBMCs), taken from a glioma patient treated with radiotherapy, temozolomide or both. The TCR sequence derives from a man over 45 with glioma. Some clones in this sample may be carry-over from other donors' samples. The CDR3 nucleotides are TGTGCCAGCAGCTTATTTCAGTCGGGTCCCTCCTCCTACGAGCAGTACTTC. The encoded protein is CASSLFQSGPSSYEQYF.